The present T cell receptor (beta chain) was sequenced within a study of OX40 agonist ivuxolimab in advanced cancers. In the study overall: Patients were roughly 83% male with ages roughly 20 to 90, mean about 65.

This table comes from immunoSEQ multiplex PCR, and its TCRdb copy is limited to in-frame clones, with some not included. The sample holds around 67,000 clones, roughly 84% seen once. Study results and caveats: Among expanded peripheral T cells, antigen specificity went undetermined.

The V gene lost 1 base and the J gene lost 6 bases, with 14 bases spanning the gap. Germline values: CDR1 KGHSY, CDR2 FQNENV. There are 15 residues in the CDR3. Notes on this clone: Antigen unknown.

The sequence was collected from an adult with an advanced solid tumor such as melanoma, head and neck, liver or kidney cancer. This sequence joins TRBV16 and TRBJ2-3; D unclear. Sequenced here: CD4+ or CD8+ T cells sorted from blood, sampled in a trial of the OX40 agonist ivuxolimab. The CDR3 DNA reads as TGTGCCAGCAGCCAATTGGTCCCAACCACGGATACGCAGTATTTT. This translates into CASSQLVPTTDTQYF.